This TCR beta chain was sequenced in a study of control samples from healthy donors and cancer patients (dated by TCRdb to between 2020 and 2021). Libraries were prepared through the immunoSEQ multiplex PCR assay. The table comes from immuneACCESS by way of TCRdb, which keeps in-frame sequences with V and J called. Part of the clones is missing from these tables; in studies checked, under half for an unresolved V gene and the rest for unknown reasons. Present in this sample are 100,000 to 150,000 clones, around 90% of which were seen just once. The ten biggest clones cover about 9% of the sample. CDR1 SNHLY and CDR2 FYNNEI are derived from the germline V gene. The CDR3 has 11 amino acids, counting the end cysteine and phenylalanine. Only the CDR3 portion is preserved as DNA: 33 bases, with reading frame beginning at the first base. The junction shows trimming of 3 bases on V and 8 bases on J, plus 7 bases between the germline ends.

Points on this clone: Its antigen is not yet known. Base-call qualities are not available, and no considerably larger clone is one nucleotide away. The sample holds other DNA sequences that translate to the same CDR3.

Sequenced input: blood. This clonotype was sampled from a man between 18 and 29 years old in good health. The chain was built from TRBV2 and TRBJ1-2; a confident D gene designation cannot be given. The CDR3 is CASSDRNGYTF. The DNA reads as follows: TGTGCCAGCAGTGACCGAAACGGCTACACCTTC.